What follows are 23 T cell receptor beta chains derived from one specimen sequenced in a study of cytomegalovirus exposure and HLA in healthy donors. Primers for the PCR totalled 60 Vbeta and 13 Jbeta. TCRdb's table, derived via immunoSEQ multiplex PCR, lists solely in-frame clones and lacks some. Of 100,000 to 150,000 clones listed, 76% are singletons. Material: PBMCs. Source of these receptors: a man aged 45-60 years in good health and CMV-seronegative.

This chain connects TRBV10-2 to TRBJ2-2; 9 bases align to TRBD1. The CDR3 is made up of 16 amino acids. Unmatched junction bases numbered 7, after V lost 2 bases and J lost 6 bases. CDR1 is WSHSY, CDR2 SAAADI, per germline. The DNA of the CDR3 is TGCGCCAGCAGTGAGATTAGAGACAGGGGGTCCGGGGAGCTGTTTTTT. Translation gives CASSEIRDRGSGELFF.

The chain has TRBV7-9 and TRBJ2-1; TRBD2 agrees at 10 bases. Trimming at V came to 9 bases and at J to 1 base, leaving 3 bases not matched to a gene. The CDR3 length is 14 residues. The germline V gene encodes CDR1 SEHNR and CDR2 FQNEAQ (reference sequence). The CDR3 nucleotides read TGTGCCAGTGGACTAGCGGTTTCCTACAATGAGCAGTTCTTC. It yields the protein CASGLAVSYNEQFF.

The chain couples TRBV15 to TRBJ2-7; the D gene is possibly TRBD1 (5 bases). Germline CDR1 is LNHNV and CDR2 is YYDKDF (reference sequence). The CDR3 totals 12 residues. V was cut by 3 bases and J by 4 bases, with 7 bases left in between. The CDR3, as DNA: TGTGCCACCAGCAGGCCAGGGTACGAGCAGTACTTC. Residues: CATSRPGYEQYF.

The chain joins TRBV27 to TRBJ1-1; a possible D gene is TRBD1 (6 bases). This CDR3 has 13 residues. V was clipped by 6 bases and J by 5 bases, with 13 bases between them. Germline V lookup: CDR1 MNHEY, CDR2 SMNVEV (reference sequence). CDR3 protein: CASRRGGDTEAFF. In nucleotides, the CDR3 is TGTGCCAGCAGGAGAGGGGGTGATACTGAAGCTTTCTTT.

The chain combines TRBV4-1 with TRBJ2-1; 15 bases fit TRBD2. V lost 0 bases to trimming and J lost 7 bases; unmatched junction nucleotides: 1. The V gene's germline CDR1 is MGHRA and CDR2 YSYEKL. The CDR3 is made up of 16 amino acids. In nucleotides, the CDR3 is TGCGCCAGCAGCCAAGACGGGACTAGCGGGGGGAATGAGCAGTTCTTC. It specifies CASSQDGTSGGNEQFF.

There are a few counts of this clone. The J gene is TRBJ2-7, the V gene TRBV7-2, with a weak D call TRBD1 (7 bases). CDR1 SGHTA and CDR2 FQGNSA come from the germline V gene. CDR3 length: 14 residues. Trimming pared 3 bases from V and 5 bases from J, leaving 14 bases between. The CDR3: CASSLRGQSDEQYF. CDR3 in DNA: TGTGCCAGCAGCTTGCGGGGACAGTCAGACGAGCAGTACTTC.

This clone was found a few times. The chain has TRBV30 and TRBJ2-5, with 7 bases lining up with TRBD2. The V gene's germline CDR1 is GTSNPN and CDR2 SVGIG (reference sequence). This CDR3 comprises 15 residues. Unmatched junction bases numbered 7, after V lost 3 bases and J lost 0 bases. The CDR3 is CAWRGWGGDQETQYF. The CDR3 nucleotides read TGTGCCTGGAGAGGGTGGGGGGGAGACCAAGAGACCCAGTACTTC.

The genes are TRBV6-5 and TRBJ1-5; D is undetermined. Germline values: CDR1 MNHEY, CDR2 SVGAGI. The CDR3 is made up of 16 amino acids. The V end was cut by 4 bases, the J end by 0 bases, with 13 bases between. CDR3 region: CASSSGQAISNQPQHF. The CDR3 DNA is TGTGCCAGCAGTTCTGGGCAGGCGATTAGCAATCAGCCCCAGCATTTT.

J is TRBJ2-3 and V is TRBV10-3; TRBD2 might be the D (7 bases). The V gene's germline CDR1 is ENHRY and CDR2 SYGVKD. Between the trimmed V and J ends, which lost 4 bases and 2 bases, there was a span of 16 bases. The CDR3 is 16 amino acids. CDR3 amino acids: CAISGVQGGLTDTQYF. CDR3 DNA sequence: TGTGCCATCAGTGGGGTACAGGGAGGGCTCACAGATACGCAGTATTTT.

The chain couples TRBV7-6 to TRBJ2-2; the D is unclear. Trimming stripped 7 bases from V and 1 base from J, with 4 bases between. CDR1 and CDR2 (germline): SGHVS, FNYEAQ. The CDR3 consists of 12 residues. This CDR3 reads CASTGNTGELFF. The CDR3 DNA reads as TGTGCCAGCACGGGGAACACCGGGGAGCTGTTTTTT.

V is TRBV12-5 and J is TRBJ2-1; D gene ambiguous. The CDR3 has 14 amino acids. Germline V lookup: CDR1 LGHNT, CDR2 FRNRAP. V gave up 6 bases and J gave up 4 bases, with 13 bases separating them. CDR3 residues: CASGNLGAYNEQFF. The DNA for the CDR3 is TGTGCTAGTGGCAACCTGGGCGCTTACAATGAGCAGTTCTTC.

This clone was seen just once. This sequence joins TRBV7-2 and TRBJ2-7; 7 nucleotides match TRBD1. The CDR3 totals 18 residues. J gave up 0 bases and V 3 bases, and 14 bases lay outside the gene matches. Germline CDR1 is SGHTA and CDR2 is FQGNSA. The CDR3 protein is CASSLTGRTLKSSYEQYF. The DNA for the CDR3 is TGTGCCAGCAGCTTGACAGGGCGAACCCTAAAGAGCTCCTACGAGCAGTACTTC. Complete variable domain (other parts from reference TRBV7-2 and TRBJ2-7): GAGVSQSPSNKVTEKGKDVELRCDPISGHTALYWYRQSLGQGLEFLIYFQGNSAPDKSGLPSDRFSAERTGGSVSTLTIQRTQQEDSAVYLCASSLTGRTLKSSYEQYFGPGTRLTVT.

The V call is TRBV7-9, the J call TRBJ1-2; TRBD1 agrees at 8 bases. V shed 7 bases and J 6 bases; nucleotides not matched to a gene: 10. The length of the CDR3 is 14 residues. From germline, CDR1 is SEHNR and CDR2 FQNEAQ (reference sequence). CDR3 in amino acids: CASTKTGTGDGYTF. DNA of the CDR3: TGTGCCAGCACTAAAACCGGGACAGGAGATGGCTACACCTTC.

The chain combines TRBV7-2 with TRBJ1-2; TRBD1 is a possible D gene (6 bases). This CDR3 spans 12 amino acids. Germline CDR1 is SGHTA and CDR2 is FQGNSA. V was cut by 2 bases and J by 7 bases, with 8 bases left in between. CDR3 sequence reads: CASSLPRGGYTF. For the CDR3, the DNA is TGTGCCAGCAGCTTACCCAGGGGTGGCTACACCTTC. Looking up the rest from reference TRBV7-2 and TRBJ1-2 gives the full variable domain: GAGVSQSPSNKVTEKGKDVELRCDPISGHTALYWYRQSLGQGLEFLIYFQGNSAPDKSGLPSDRFSAERTGGSVSTLTIQRTQQEDSAVYLCASSLPRGGYTFGSGTRLTVV.

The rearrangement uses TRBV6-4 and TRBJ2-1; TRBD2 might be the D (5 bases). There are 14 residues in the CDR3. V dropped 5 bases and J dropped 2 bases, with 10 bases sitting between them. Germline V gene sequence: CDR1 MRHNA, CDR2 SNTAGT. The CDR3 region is CASSNGNTYNEQFF. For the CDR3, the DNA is TGTGCCAGCAGTAACGGGAACACCTACAATGAGCAGTTCTTC.

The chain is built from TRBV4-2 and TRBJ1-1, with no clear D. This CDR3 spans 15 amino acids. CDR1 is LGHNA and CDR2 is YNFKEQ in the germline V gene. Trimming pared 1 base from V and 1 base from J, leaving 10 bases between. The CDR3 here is CASSQAMRGNTEAFF. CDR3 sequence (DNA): TGTGCCAGCAGCCAAGCTATGCGGGGGAACACTGAAGCTTTCTTT.

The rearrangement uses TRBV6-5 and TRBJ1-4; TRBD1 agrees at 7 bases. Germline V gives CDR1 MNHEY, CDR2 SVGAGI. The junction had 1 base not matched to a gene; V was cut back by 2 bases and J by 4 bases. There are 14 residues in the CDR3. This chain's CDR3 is CASSYGTDNEKLFF. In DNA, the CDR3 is TGTGCCAGCAGTTACGGGACAGATAATGAAAAACTGTTTTTT.

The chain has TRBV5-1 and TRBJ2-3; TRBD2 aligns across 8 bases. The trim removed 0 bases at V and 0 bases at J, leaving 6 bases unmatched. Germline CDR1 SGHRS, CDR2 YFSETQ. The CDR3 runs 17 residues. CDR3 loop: CASSLGTSTHSTDTQYF. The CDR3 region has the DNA TGCGCCAGCAGCTTGGGGACTAGCACCCATAGCACAGATACGCAGTATTTT.

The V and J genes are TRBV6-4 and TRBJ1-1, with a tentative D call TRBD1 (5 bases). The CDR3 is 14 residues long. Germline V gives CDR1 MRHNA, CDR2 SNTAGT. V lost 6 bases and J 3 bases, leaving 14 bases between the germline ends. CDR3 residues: CASRSQEEDTEAFF. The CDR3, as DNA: TGTGCCAGCAGATCACAGGAAGAGGACACTGAAGCTTTCTTT.

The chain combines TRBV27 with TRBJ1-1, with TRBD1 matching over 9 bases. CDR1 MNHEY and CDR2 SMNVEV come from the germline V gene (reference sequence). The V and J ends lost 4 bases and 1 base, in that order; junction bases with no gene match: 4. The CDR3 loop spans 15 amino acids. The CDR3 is CASSSQGAPNTEAFF. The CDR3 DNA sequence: TGTGCCAGCAGTTCACAGGGGGCGCCGAACACTGAAGCTTTCTTT.

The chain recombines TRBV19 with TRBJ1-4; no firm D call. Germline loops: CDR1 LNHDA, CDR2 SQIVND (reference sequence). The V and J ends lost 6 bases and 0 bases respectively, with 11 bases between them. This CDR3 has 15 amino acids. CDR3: CASSGNSATNEKLFF. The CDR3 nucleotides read TGTGCCAGTAGCGGGAACTCCGCAACTAATGAAAAACTGTTTTTT.

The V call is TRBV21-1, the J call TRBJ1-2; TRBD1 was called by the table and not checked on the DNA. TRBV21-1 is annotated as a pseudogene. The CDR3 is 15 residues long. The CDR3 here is CASSSYGQAFYGYTF. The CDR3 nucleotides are TGTGCCAGCAGCAGTTATGGACAGGCGTTCTATGGCTACACCTTC.

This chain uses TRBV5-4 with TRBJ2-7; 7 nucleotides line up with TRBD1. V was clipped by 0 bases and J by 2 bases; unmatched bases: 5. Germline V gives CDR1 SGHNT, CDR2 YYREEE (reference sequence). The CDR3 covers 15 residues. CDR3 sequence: CASSLEGTATYEQYV. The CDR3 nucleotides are TGTGCCAGCAGCTTGGAGGGGACAGCAACCTACGAGCAGTACGTC.